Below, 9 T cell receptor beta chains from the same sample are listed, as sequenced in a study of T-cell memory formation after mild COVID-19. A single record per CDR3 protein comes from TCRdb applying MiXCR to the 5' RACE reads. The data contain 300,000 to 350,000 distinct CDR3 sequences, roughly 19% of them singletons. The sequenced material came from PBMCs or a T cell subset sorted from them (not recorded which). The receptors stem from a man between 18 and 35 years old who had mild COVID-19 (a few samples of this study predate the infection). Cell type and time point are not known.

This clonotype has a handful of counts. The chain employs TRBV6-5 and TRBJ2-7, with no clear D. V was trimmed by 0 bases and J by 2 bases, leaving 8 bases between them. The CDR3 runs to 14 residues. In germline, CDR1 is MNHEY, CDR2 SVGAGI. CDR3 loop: CASSYSTMAYEQYF. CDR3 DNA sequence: TGTGCCAGCAGTTACTCGACGATGGCCTACGAGCAGTACTTC.

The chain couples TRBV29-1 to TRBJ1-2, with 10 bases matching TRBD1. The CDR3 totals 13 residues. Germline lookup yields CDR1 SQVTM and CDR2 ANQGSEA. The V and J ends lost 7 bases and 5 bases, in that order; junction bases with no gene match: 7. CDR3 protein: CSDRDRGWYGYTF. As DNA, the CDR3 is TGCAGCGACCGGGACAGGGGATGGTATGGCTACACCTTC.

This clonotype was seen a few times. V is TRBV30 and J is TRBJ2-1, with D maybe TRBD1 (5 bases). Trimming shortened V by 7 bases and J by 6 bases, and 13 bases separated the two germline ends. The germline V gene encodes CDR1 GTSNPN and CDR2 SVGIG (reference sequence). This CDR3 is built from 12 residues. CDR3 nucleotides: TGTGCCTCAGGGCGTCCTGGCAATGAGCAGTTCTTC. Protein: CASGRPGNEQFF.

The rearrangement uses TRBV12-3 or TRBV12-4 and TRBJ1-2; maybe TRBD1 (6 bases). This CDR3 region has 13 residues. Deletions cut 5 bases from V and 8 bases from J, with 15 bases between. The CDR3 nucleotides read TGTGCCAGCAGTGACAGGAACGTAGGAGGCTACACCTTC. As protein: CASSDRNVGGYTF.

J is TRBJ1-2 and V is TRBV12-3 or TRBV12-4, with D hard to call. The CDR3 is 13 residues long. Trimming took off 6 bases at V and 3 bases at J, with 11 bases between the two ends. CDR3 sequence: CASRTRDDYGYTF. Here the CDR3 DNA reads TGTGCCAGCAGAACAAGGGATGACTATGGCTACACCTTC.

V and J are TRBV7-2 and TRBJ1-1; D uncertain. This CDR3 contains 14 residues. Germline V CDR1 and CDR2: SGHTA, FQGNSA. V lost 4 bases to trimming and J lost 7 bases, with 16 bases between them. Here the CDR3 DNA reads TGTGCCAGCAGCTCCTTCGACGGAGCCTTTGAAGCTTTCTTT. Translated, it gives CASSSFDGAFEAFF.

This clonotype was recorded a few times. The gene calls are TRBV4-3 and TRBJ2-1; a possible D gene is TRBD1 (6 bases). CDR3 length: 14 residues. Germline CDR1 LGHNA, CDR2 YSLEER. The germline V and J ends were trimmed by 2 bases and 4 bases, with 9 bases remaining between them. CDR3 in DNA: TGCGCCAGCAGCCAATTACAGGGTTACAATGAGCAGTTCTTC. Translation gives CASSQLQGYNEQFF.

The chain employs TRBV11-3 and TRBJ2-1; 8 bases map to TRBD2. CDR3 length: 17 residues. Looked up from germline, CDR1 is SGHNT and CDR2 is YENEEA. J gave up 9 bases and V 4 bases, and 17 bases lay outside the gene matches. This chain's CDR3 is CASSSSGWGRGEVEQFF. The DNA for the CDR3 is TGTGCCAGCAGCTCCTCGGGATGGGGGCGGGGGGAGGTTGAGCAGTTCTTC.

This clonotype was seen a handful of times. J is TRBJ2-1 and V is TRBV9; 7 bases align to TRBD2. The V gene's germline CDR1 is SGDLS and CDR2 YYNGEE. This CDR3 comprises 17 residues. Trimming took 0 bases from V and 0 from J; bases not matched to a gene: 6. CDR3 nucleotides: TGTGCCAGCAGCGTAGTCGCGCGGGGGAGCTCCTACAATGAGCAGTTCTTC. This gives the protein CASSVVARGSSYNEQFF.